The 28 T cell receptor beta chains in this list originate from one sample, sequenced in a study of T cells in Graves' hyperthyroidism and ophthalmopathy. RNA transcripts served as the template for amplifying TCR beta CDR3 regions. A set of HTBI primers served as the primers for a first-round RT-PCR of the TCR CDR3. MiXCR, applied by TCRdb to the multiplex PCR reads, yields one record per CDR3 protein. The data hold fewer than 600,000 distinct CDR3 sequences, with approximately 14% observed a single time. Sequenced material: blood. Receptor source: a woman aged 18-35 years with Graves' hyperthyroidism.

This clonotype was detected only a few times. The chain's CDR3 is CASSPRDRGGEQYV. Here the CDR3 DNA reads TGTGCCAGCAGCCCAAGGGACAGGGGAGGGGAGCAGTACGTC. The chain uses TRBV7-8 and TRBJ2-7; 10 bases align to TRBD1. The CDR3 consists of 14 residues. The J segment lost 7 bases and the V segment lost 5 bases, leaving 8 bases of the junction unmatched. Germline CDR1 is SGHVS and CDR2 is FQNEAQ.

The rearrangement links TRBV9 to TRBJ1-5, with a possible D match to TRBD1 (6 bases). The germline gives CDR1 SGDLS, CDR2 YYNGEE. V dropped 4 bases and J dropped 4 bases, with 15 bases sitting between them. This CDR3 spans 15 amino acids. The CDR3: CASSSEGGGNQPQHF. The CDR3 DNA follows: TGTGCCAGCAGCTCCGAGGGAGGGGGAAATCAGCCCCAGCATTTT. Supplemented by reference TRBV9 and TRBJ1-5, the full variable domain reads DSGVTQTPKHLITATGQRVTLRCSPRSGDLSVYWYQQSLDQGLQFLIQYYNGEERAKGNILERFSAQQFPDLHSELNLSSLELGDSALYFCASSSEGGGNQPQHFGDGTRLSIL.

At least ten counts were recorded for this clonotype. This rearrangement joins TRBV5-1 to TRBJ2-1, with TRBD1 matching over 9 bases. The V gene's germline CDR1 is SGHRS and CDR2 YFSETQ. After removal of 3 bases from V and 0 bases from J, the junction contained 4 bases not matched to a gene. The length of the CDR3 is 16 residues. The DNA for the CDR3 is TGCGCCAGCAGCTGGGACAGGGTGAGCTCCTACAATGAGCAGTTCTTC. Translation gives CASSWDRVSSYNEQFF.

This clonotype was counted ten times or more. The chain carries TRBV19 and TRBJ1-1, with D unresolved. Trimming left V 7 bases short and J 1 base short, with 19 bases between. CDR1 LNHDA and CDR2 SQIVND come from the germline V gene (reference sequence). The CDR3 is 16 residues long. The CDR3 region has the DNA TGTGCCAGTACCGCTACGCCCTGGCTGGAGAACACTGAAGCTTTCTTT. The encoded protein is CASTATPWLENTEAFF. Complete variable domain (other parts from reference TRBV19 and TRBJ1-1): DGGITQSPKYLFRKEGQNVTLSCEQNLNHDAMYWYRQDPGQGLRLIYYSQIVNDFQKGDIAEGYSVSREKKESFPLTVTSAQKNPTAFYLCASTATPWLENTEAFFGQGTRLTVV.

This clonotype was counted at least ten times. The chain uses TRBV24-1 and TRBJ1-5, with TRBD1 matching 8 bases. Trimming took 4 bases from V and 2 from J; bases not matched to a gene: 3. The CDR3 contains 15 residues. Germline V CDR1 and CDR2: KGHDR, SFDVKD. CDR3 sequence (DNA): TGTGCCACCAGTGACTCGGACAGGGGCAATCAGCCCCAGCATTTT. Amino acids: CATSDSDRGNQPQHF.

This clonotype was detected ten times or more. The chain employs TRBV3-1 and TRBJ1-4; a weak D match, TRBD1 (5 bases). Trimming pared 4 bases from V and 9 bases from J, leaving 15 bases between. Looked up from germline, CDR1 is LGHDT and CDR2 is YNNKEL (reference sequence). This CDR3 is 14 amino acids long. CDR3 DNA: TGTGCCAGCAGCCGGGGCGATGATTTGAAAAAACTGTTTTTT. It codes for CASSRGDDLKKLFF.

This clonotype was detected many times. The genes are TRBV7-6 and TRBJ2-5; D is possibly TRBD1 or TRBD2 (6 bases each). V lost 5 bases and J 5 bases, leaving 15 bases between the germline ends. The CDR3 loop spans 14 amino acids. Germline V gene data show CDR1 as SGHVS and CDR2 as FNYEAQ. CDR3 nucleotides: TGTGCCAGCAGCCTAGGGGGAGGAAGGGAGACCCAGTACTTC. Translated: CASSLGGGRETQYF.

There are many counts of this clonotype. V is TRBV29-1 and J is TRBJ2-3; TRBD2 aligns across 8 bases. V dropped 5 bases and J dropped 4; count of bases not matched to a gene: 11. Germline V lookup: CDR1 SQVTM, CDR2 ANQGSEA. The CDR3 consists of 15 residues. CDR3 loop: CSVSQLAGGADTQYF. CDR3 sequence (DNA): TGCAGCGTTTCCCAACTGGCGGGAGGAGCAGATACGCAGTATTTT.

In this sample, this clonotype turned up a few times. This chain links TRBV6-6 with TRBJ2-3, with D perhaps given as TRBD1 or TRBD2 (5 bases each). Trimming removed 2 bases at V and 6 bases at J, with 12 bases between. This CDR3 region has 14 residues. Germline V gene lookup returns CDR1 MNHNY and CDR2 SVGAGI (reference sequence). CDR3 protein: CASSYTRVADTQYF. The CDR3 nucleotides are TGTGCCAGCAGTTACACCAGGGTAGCGGATACGCAGTATTTT.

This clonotype was counted a few times. The rearrangement uses TRBV7-8 and TRBJ2-7; D is uncertain. CDR1 SGHVS and CDR2 FQNEAQ come from the germline V gene. Trimming removed 4 bases at V and 0 bases at J, with 13 bases between. The CDR3 contains 15 residues. The CDR3, as DNA: TGTGCCAGCAGCTCCCCTCGTTCGAACTCCTACGAGCAGTACGTC. It specifies CASSSPRSNSYEQYV.

The table lists this clonotype with many counts. The gene calls are TRBV5-1 and TRBJ2-3; D is possibly TRBD1 (5 bases). This CDR3 spans 15 amino acids. Germline lookup yields CDR1 SGHRS and CDR2 YFSETQ. V was shortened by 1 base and J by 3 bases, with 12 bases between the two germline ends. In nucleotides, the CDR3 is TGCGCCAGCAGCTTGACAGGCAAAACGACAGATACGCAGTATTTT. Residues: CASSLTGKTTDTQYF.

This clonotype was counted between two and nine times. The V call is TRBV18, the J call TRBJ1-1, with no clear D. Germline-derived CDR1 and CDR2 are KGHSH and LQKENI. The CDR3 contains 17 residues. Deletions cut 5 bases from V and 3 bases from J, with 22 bases between. The CDR3 DNA reads as TGTGCCAGCTCATTGTTAATGAGACCCCCCAAGGACACTGAAGCTTTCTTT. Translated: CASSLLMRPPKDTEAFF.

This clonotype was observed a handful of times. The chain couples TRBV3-1 to TRBJ1-3, with D tentatively TRBD1 (6 bases). The CDR3 runs to 16 residues. Trimming cost V 3 bases and J 2 bases, with 14 bases left between them. Germline assignment: CDR1 LGHDT and CDR2 YNNKEL (reference sequence). The CDR3 loop reads CASSQEQGRAGNTIYF. CDR3 coding DNA: TGTGCCAGCAGCCAGGAACAGGGTCGGGCTGGAAACACCATATATTTT.

This rearrangement joins TRBV7-9 to TRBJ2-7; 15 positions agree with TRBD2. J gave up 0 bases and V 5 bases, and 5 bases lay outside the gene matches. Germline values: CDR1 SEHNR, CDR2 FQNEAQ (reference sequence). The CDR3 runs to 17 residues. The CDR3 DNA reads as TGTGCCAGCAGCCCCTGGGGACTAGCGGGAGGCTCCTACGAGCAGTACTTC. Translated: CASSPWGLAGGSYEQYF.

This clonotype appeared many times. The chain recombines TRBV11-2 with TRBJ2-3; D gene uncertain. Trimming took 7 bases from V and 0 from J, leaving 5 bases between them. Germline CDR1 reads SGHAT; CDR2 reads FQNNGV. The CDR3 has 12 amino acids. The DNA of the CDR3 is TGTGCCAGCACCTCGAGCACAGATACGCAGTATTTT. This gives the protein CASTSSTDTQYF. Full variable domain (remainder filled in from reference TRBV11-2 and TRBJ2-3): EAGVAQSPRYKIIEKRQSVAFWCNPISGHATLYWYQQILGQGPKLLIQFQNNGVVDDSQLPKDRFSAERLKGVDSTLKIQPAKLEDSAVYLCASTSSTDTQYFGPGTRLTVL.

Turning to this clonotype: This may stem from a read error, because a much larger clone lies one nucleotide away. This chain uses TRBV2 with TRBJ1-4, with D maybe TRBD1 (5 bases). This CDR3 has 13 amino acids. The germline V and J ends were trimmed by 6 bases and 8 bases, with 13 bases remaining between them. Per the germline V gene, CDR1 is SNHLY and CDR2 is FYNNEI. The CDR3 DNA reads as TGTGCCAGCAGCTCCGGGGCAGCAGAAAAACTGTTTTTT. This encodes CASSSGAAEKLFF.

This clonotype was found many times. The genes are TRBV27 and TRBJ2-2; D unresolved. CDR3 length: 13 amino acids. With 7 bases removed from V and 8 bases from J, the gap between germline ends came to 14 bases. In germline, CDR1 is MNHEY, CDR2 SMNVEV (reference sequence). DNA of the CDR3: TGTGCCAGCACCCCCCTTGGGAAAGGGGAGCTGTTTTTT. The encoded protein is CASTPLGKGELFF.

Many counts were recorded for this clonotype. This chain joins TRBV12-5 and TRBJ2-1; D not certain. Germline V lookup: CDR1 LGHNT, CDR2 FRNRAP. This CDR3 contains 14 residues. V shed 4 bases and J shed 5 bases, with 12 bases lying between them. CDR3 nucleotide sequence: TGTGCTAGTGGTTCTACCGGGTCAGACAATGAGCAGTTCTTC. Its translation is CASGSTGSDNEQFF. The complete variable domain, with remaining parts taken from reference TRBV12-5 and TRBJ2-1, reads DARVTQTPRHKVTEMGQEVTMRCQPILGHNTVFWYRQTMMQGLELLAYFRNRAPLDDSGMPKDRFSAEMPDATLATLKIQPSEPRDSAVYFCASGSTGSDNEQFFGPGTRLTVL.

This clonotype was found many times. The chain joins TRBV12-3 or TRBV12-4 to TRBJ1-4; no definite D call. V lost 2 bases to trimming and J lost 7 bases, with 5 bases between them. This CDR3 has 12 residues. This CDR3 is CASSLKGEKLFF. The CDR3 DNA follows: TGTGCCAGCAGTTTAAAGGGTGAAAAACTGTTTTTT.

This clonotype was detected many times. The chain is built from TRBV11-2 and TRBJ2-3, with TRBD2 matching over 7 bases. Germline assignment: CDR1 SGHAT and CDR2 FQNNGV. This CDR3 has 16 amino acids. V was clipped by 5 bases and J by 2 bases; unmatched bases: 10. Here the CDR3 DNA reads TGTGCCAGCAGCAATCCGACTAGCACATTCACAGATACGCAGTATTTT. It codes for CASSNPTSTFTDTQYF.

This clonotype showed up many times. This chain links TRBV7-3 with TRBJ2-5; D is unresolved. V lost 5 bases to trimming and J lost 7 bases, with 20 bases between them. Germline lookup yields CDR1 SGHTA and CDR2 FQGTGA. This CDR3 is built from 15 residues. CDR3 nucleotide sequence: TGTGCCAGCAGCCCGCAACCGACCCCCACGGGGACCCAGTACTTC. It encodes CASSPQPTPTGTQYF. Supplemented by reference TRBV7-3 and TRBJ2-5, the full variable domain reads GAGVSQTPSNKVTEKGKYVELRCDPISGHTALYWYRQSLGQGPEFLIYFQGTGAADDSGLPNDRFFAVRPEGSVSTLKIQRTERGDSAVYLCASSPQPTPTGTQYFGPGTRLLVL.

This clonotype was seen only a few times. V gene TRBV6-2 or TRBV6-3 combines with J gene TRBJ1-5; D call uncertain. The germline V gene has CDR1 MNHEY and CDR2 SVGEGT. Trimming stripped 2 bases from V and 7 bases from J, with 9 bases between. There are 13 residues in the CDR3. The CDR3 reads CASSYPNTQPQHF. The CDR3 DNA follows: TGTGCCAGCAGTTACCCCAATACCCAGCCCCAGCATTTT.

Concerning this clonotype itself: Just one base apart from a much larger clone, this may be a read error. The chain joins TRBV25-1 to TRBJ2-5; D is unclear. The J call may be mistaken, given a closer DNA end match to TRBJ2-1. Germline V lookup: CDR1 MGHDK, CDR2 SYGVNS. This CDR3 spans 16 amino acids. CDR3: CASSERKGQKKETQFF. In nucleotides, the CDR3 is TGTGCCAGCAGTGAAAGGAAGGGCCAGAAGAAAGAGACCCAGTTCTTC.

This clonotype was counted many times. The chain has TRBV11-2 and TRBJ2-2; no definite D call. Trimming left V 5 bases short and J 3 bases short, with 7 bases between. Germline V lookup: CDR1 SGHAT, CDR2 FQNNGV. The CDR3 is 13 residues long. CDR3 loop: CASSQQYTGELFF. As DNA, the CDR3 is TGTGCCAGCAGCCAGCAGTACACCGGGGAGCTGTTTTTT. Using reference TRBV11-2 and TRBJ2-2 for the parts outside the CDR3, the full variable domain is EAGVAQSPRYKIIEKRQSVAFWCNPISGHATLYWYQQILGQGPKLLIQFQNNGVVDDSQLPKDRFSAERLKGVDSTLKIQPAKLEDSAVYLCASSQQYTGELFFGEGSRLTVL.

This clonotype has at least ten counts. The V gene is TRBV24-1, the J gene TRBJ2-7, with 7 positions matching TRBD1. V lost 5 bases and J lost 0; bases outside the gene matches: 6. CDR1 and CDR2 from the germline V gene are KGHDR and SFDVKD. The CDR3 consists of 15 residues. In DNA, the CDR3 is TGTGCCACCAGTGCCGGGGACAGTAGCTCCTACGAGCAGTACTTC. It codes for CATSAGDSSSYEQYF.

The chain links TRBV4-1 to TRBJ2-5; D remains unclear. This CDR3 contains 14 residues. Trimming removed 4 bases from V and 3 bases from J, with 12 bases in between. Germline CDR1 reads MGHRA; CDR2 reads YSYEKL. CDR3 coding DNA: TGCGCCAGCAGCCCAGGTTTCGGAAAAGAGACCCAGTACTTC. Encoded protein: CASSPGFGKETQYF.

This clonotype was found many times. The rearrangement uses TRBV3-1 and TRBJ1-2, with D unclear. The germline V gene encodes CDR1 LGHDT and CDR2 YNNKEL (reference sequence). The germline V and J ends were trimmed by 0 bases and 13 bases, with 15 bases remaining between them. This CDR3 spans 13 amino acids. Here the CDR3 reads CASSQDLGRRGTF. The CDR3, as DNA: TGTGCCAGCAGCCAAGATCTTGGACGGAGAGGCACCTTC.

In this sample, this clonotype turned up many times. The chain couples TRBV6-1 to TRBJ2-3, with 12 bases fitting TRBD2. The CDR3 totals 18 residues. After removal of 7 bases from V and 4 bases from J, the junction contained 15 bases not matched to a gene. Germline loops: CDR1 MNHNS, CDR2 SASEGT. This CDR3 reads CASTPGLAGSPSPDTQYF. CDR3 sequence (DNA): TGTGCCAGCACTCCAGGACTAGCGGGAAGCCCCAGCCCAGATACGCAGTATTTT.